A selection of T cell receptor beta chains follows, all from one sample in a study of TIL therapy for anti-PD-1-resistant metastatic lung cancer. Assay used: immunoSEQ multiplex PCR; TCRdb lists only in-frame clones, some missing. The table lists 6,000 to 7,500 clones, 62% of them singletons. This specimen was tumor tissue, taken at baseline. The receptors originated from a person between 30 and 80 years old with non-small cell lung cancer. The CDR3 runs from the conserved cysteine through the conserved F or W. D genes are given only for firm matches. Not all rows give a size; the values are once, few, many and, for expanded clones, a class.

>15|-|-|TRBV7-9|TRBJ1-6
TGTGCCAGCAGCTTGGGCCGGGCTATAAATTCACCCCTCCACTTT
CASSLGRAINSPLHF
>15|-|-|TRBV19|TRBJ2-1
TGTGCCAGTAGTAATTCGCGTACCTCCTACAATGAGCAGTTCTTC
CASSNSRTSYNEQFF
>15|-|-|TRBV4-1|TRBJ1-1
TGCGCCAGCAGCCAACTTTATCGTCAGGGGTCAGGAGCTTTCTTT
CASSQLYRQGSGAFF
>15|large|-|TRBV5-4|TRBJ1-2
TGTGCCAGCACGGTGTGGGGGGTGAACGTCTATGGCTACACCTTC
CASTVWGVNVYGYTF
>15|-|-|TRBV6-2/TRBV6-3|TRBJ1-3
TGTGCCAGCAGCCCGGACGGCTACTCTGGAAACACCATATATTTT
CASSPDGYSGNTIYF
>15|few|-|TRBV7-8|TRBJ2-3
TGTGCCAGCAGCTTAAAGGCCGGGCACGGAGATACGCAGTATTTT
CASSLKAGHGDTQYF
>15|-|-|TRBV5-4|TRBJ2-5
TGTGCCAGCAGCAAAAAGACAGGCTACCAAGAGACCCAGTACTTC
CASSKKTGYQETQYF
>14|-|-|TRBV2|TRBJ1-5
TGTGCCAGCAGTGACTGGAATAGCAATCAGCCCCAGCATTTT
CASSDWNSNQPQHF
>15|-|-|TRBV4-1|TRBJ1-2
TGCGCCAGCAGCCACTCTCAGGAAACCTACTATGGCTACACCTTC
CASSHSQETYYGYTF
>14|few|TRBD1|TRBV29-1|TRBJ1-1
TGCAGCGCAGGGACAGGGGGAACCAGCACTGAAGCTTTCTTT
CSAGTGGTSTEAFF
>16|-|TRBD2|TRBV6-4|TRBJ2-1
TGTGCCAGCAGTGACGGAGGACTAGCGGATCACAATGAGCAGTTCTTC
CASSDGGLADHNEQFF
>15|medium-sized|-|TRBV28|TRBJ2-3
TGTGCCAGCAGCCGATATCGGACAGTCACAGATACGCAGTATTTT
CASSRYRTVTDTQYF
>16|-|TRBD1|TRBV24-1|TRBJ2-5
TGTGCCACCAGTGAGGGGGACAGGGTGGGCCAAGAGACCCAGTACTTC
CATSEGDRVGQETQYF
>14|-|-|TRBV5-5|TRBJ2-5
TGTGCCAGCAGCTTCAGAACAGGGTCAGAGACCCAGTACTTC
CASSFRTGSETQYF
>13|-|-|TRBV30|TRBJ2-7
TGTGCCTGGAGACAGGGCGCCGGGACCCAGCTGTACTTC
CAWRQGAGTQLYF
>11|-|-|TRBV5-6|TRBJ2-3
TGTGCCAGCAGCCGCGGAGATACGCAGTATTTT
CASSRGDTQYF
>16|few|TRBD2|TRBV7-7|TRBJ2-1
TGTGCCAGCAGCTTAGTCTGGACTAGCGGTCACAATGAGCAGTTCTTC
CASSLVWTSGHNEQFF
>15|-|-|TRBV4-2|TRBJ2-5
TGTGCCAGCAGCCAATCTACGGGAGTGGGGGAGACCCAGTACTTC
CASSQSTGVGETQYF
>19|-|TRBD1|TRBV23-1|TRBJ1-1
TGCGCCAGCAGTCAATCGGATGCTCCGGGACAGGGGAGGGAGACTGAAGCTTTCTTT
CASSQSDAPGQGRETEAFF
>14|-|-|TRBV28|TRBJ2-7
TGTGCCAGCAGTTTCCGGGACAAGTCCTACGAGCAGTACTTC
CASSFRDKSYEQYF
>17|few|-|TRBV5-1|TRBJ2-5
TGCGCCAGCAGCTCGAAACCCGTAGGAGGACAACAAGAGACCCAGTACTTC
CASSSKPVGGQQETQYF
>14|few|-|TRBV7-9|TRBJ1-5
TGTGCCAGCAGCTTAGGGTCTCTCAATCAGCCCCAGCATTTT
CASSLGSLNQPQHF
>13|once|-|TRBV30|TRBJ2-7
TGTGCCTGGAGCACCATGGGCACCTACGAGCAGTACTTC
CAWSTMGTYEQYF
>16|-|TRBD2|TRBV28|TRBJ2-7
TGTGCCAGCAGTTCAACTAGCGGGAGGGGTGTCTACGAGCAGTACTTC
CASSSTSGRGVYEQYF
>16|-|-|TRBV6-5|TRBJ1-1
TGTGCCAGCAGTTACTCGGGGACGGCCCTGAACACTGAAGCTTTCTTT
CASSYSGTALNTEAFF
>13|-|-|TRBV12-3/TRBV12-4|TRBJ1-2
TGTGCCAGCAGTTCCAGGGAGGACTATGGCTACACCTTC
CASSSREDYGYTF
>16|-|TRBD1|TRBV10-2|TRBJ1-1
TGCGCCAGCAGTGAGCCGGACAGGGCTATTAACACTGAAGCTTTCTTT
CASSEPDRAINTEAFF
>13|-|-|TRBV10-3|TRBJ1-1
TGTGCCATCAGTGATCCAGTGAACACTGAAGCTTTCTTT
CAISDPVNTEAFF
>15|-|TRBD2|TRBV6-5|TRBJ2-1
TGTGCCAGCAGGAGAGTAGCGGGATCCCCCAATGAGCAGTTCTTC
CASRRVAGSPNEQFF
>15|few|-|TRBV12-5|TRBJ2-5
TGTGCTAGTGGTCCCTCGCAAGGGTCTAGAGAGACCCAGTACTTC
CASGPSQGSRETQYF
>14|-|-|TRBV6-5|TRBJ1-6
TGTGCCAGCAGCGCGGGTCCTTATAATTCACCCCTCCACTTT
CASSAGPYNSPLHF
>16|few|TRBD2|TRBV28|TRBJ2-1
TGTGCCAGCAGTTTCGAGGAACTAGCGGGAGTTTGGGAGCAGTTCTTC
CASSFEELAGVWEQFF
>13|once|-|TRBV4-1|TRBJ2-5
TGCGCCAGCAGCCAAGAAGGGAGGGAGACCCAGTACTTC
CASSQEGRETQYF
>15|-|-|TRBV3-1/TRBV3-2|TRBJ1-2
TGTGCCAGCAGCCAAGATCGGGCAGGGTACTATGGCTACACCTTC
CASSQDRAGYYGYTF
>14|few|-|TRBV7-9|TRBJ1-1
TGTGCCAGCAGCTTAATTCAGGGAGGCGCTGAAGCTTTCTTT
CASSLIQGGAEAFF
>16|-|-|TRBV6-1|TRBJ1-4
TGTGCCAGCAGTGACTTCCGTCGGGGGGGAGGTGAAAAACTGTTTTTT
CASSDFRRGGGEKLFF
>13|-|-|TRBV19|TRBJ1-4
TGTGCCAGTAGTCAGGATACCGGGGAAAAACTGTTTTTT
CASSQDTGEKLFF